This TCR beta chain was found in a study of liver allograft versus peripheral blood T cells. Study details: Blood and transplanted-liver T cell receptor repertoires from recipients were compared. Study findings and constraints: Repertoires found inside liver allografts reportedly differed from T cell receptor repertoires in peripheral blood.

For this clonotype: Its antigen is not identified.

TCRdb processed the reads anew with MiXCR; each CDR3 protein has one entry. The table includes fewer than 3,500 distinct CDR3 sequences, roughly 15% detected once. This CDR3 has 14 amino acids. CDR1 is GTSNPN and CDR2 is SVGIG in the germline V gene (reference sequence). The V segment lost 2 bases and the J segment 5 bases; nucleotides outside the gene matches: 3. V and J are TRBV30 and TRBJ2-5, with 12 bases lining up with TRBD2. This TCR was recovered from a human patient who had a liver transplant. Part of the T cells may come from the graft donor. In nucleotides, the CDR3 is TGTGCCTGGAGTTGGACTAGCGGGAAGGAGACCCAGTACTTC. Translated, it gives CAWSWTSGKETQYF. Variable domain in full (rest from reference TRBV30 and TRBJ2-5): SQTIHQWPATLVQPVGSPLSLECTVEGTSNPNLYWYRQAAGRGLQLLFYSVGIGQISSEVPQNLSASRPQDRQFILSSKKLLLSDSGFYLCAWSWTSGKETQYFGPGTRLLVL.